This T cell receptor beta chain was captured in a study of cytomegalovirus exposure and HLA in healthy donors. The PCR made use of 60 Vbeta and 13 Jbeta primers. Profiled with immunoSEQ multiplex PCR; TCRdb holds only in-frame clones, not every one. The sample consists of roughly 100,000 clones, 77% of them appearing once. The CDR3 length is 12 residues. Germline V lookup: CDR1 SNHLY, CDR2 FYNNEI. The V end lost 4 bases, the J end lost 0 bases, and 3 bases lay between the germline ends. The sequencing input was PBMCs. The chain links TRBV2 to TRBJ1-1; D uncertain. This TCR derives from a middle-aged woman in good health and CMV-seronegative. The CDR3, as DNA: TGTGCCAGCAGTGTAATGAACACTGAAGCTTTCTTT. Translation gives CASSVMNTEAFF.